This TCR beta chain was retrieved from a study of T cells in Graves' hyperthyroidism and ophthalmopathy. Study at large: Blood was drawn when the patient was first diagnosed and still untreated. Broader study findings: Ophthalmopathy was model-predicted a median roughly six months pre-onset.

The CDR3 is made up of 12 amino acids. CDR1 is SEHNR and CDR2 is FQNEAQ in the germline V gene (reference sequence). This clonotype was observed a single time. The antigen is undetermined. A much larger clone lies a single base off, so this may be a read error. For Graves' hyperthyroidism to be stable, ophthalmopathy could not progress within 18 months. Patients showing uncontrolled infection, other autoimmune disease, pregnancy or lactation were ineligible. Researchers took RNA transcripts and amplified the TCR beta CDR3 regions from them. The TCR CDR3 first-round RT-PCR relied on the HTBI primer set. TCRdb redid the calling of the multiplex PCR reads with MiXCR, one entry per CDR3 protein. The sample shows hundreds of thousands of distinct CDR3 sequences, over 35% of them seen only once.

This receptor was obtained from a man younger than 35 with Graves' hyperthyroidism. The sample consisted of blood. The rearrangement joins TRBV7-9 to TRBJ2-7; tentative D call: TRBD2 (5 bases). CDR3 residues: CASSLVTTKQCF. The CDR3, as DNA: TGTGCCAGCAGCTTAGTGACTACCAAGCAGTGCTTC.